The 5 T cell receptor beta chains in this list originate from one sample, sequenced in a study of T cell repertoires in cytomegalovirus infection. One entry per CDR3 protein results from TCRdb running MiXCR on the reads. The sample includes roughly 200,000 distinct CDR3 sequences, 15% to 20% of them seen just once. The sample consisted of CD8+ T cells from PBMCs. All receptors derive from a human donor in good health (CMV status not recorded). Some clones in this sample may be carry-over from other donors' samples.

The chain carries TRBV6-2 or TRBV6-3 and TRBJ2-7; 7 nucleotides align to TRBD1. The ends lost 1 base at V and 5 bases at J; junction bases unmatched: 14. CDR1 is MNHEY and CDR2 is SVGEGT in the germline V gene. The CDR3 consists of 17 residues. The CDR3 reads CASSYFSDRETPHEQYF. The CDR3 DNA reads TGTGCCAGCAGTTACTTCTCCGACAGGGAAACCCCCCACGAGCAGTACTTC.

The chain links TRBV30 to TRBJ1-3; D is uncertain. The V end was cut by 0 bases, the J end by 3 bases, with 15 bases between. The CDR3 has 16 residues. Germline lookup yields CDR1 GTSNPN and CDR2 SVGIG (reference sequence). CDR3 nucleotides: TGTGCCTGGAGTGTACGAGGACCTGCGGTTGGAAACACCATATATTTT. This codes for CAWSVRGPAVGNTIYF.

The CDR3 DNA follows: TGTGCCTGGAGTTTGGGACGGGGTCCTTTCTTT. It translates to CAWSLGRGPFF. This chain connects TRBV30 to TRBJ1-1; D possibly corresponds to TRBD1 (5 bases). V lost 2 bases to trimming and J lost 12 bases, with 13 bases between them. This CDR3 spans 11 amino acids. CDR1 and CDR2 from the germline V gene are GTSNPN and SVGIG (reference sequence).

The chain links TRBV7-3 to TRBJ2-7, with a weak D call TRBD2 (6 bases). Germline CDR1 SGHTA, CDR2 FQGTGA. The CDR3 length is 13 residues. The V end was cut by 5 bases, the J end by 5 bases, with 13 bases between. This CDR3 reads CASSLIGGDEQYF. The CDR3 DNA follows: TGTGCCAGCAGCCTAATAGGCGGGGACGAGCAGTACTTC.

The chain joins TRBV5-1 to TRBJ2-5, with D perhaps matching TRBD1 or TRBD2 (6 bases each). V lost 0 bases and J 5 bases, leaving 14 bases between the germline ends. CDR1 SGHRS and CDR2 YFSETQ come from the germline V gene. This CDR3 spans 15 amino acids. The CDR3 is CASSLALGGRETQYF. The CDR3 DNA reads as TGCGCCAGCAGCTTGGCCTTGGGGGGCCGGGAGACCCAGTACTTC.